A selection of T cell receptor beta chains follows, all from one sample in a study of cytomegalovirus exposure and HLA in healthy donors. Clones were read by immunoSEQ multiplex PCR, and TCRdb kept only the in-frame ones, dropping some. The data hold approximately 120,000 clones, with roughly 71% observed a single time. Sequencing used PBMCs. The receptors stem from a woman aged 45 to 65 in good health and CMV-seropositive. Both conserved end residues are part of each CDR3. A D gene is named only where the DNA matches it firmly. The listing skips clone size in some rows; elsewhere it reads once, few, many or a size class.

D gene,J gene,V gene,clone size,CDR3 DNA,CDR3 protein
TRBD1,TRBJ1-2,TRBV28,NA,TGTGCCAGTCAACGGACAGGGGGACTTGGCTACACCTTC,CASQRTGGLGYTF
NA,TRBJ1-6,TRBV19,NA,TGTGCCTCAGGGGCCGGGTCTCGGAATTCACCCCTCCACTTT,CASGAGSRNSPLHF
NA,TRBJ1-2,TRBV18,NA,TGTGCCAGCTCACCAGCGGGGGCATCGAACTATGGCTACACCTTC,CASSPAGASNYGYTF
NA,TRBJ2-3,TRBV5-1,NA,TGCGCCAGCAACCAACTAAGCACAGATACGCAGTATTTT,CASNQLSTDTQYF
TRBD2,TRBJ2-1,TRBV4-1,NA,TGCGCCAGCAGCCAAATCACTACAGCGGGGGGGGGCAATGAGCAGTTCTTC,CASSQITTAGGGNEQFF
TRBD1,TRBJ2-2,TRBV5-1,NA,TGCGCCAGCAGCCACGGACAGGCGGGCACGAAGGAGCTGTTTTTT,CASSHGQAGTKELFF
TRBD2,TRBJ2-1,TRBV7-9,NA,TGTGCCAGCAGCGTAACTAGCGGGGCCAATGAGCAGTTCTTC,CASSVTSGANEQFF
NA,TRBJ1-1,TRBV6-5,few,TGTGCCAGCATGATCTCAGGGTTTCGGGCTGAAGCTTTCTTT,CASMISGFRAEAFF
NA,TRBJ1-6,TRBV9,once,TGTGCCAGCAGCGTAGGACCAGGGTTAAATTCACCCCTCCACTTT,CASSVGPGLNSPLHF
TRBD2,TRBJ2-5,TRBV6-1,NA,TGTGCCAGCAGTGGGAGGACTAGCGGGATAGGTGTGACCCAGTACTTC,CASSGRTSGIGVTQYF
TRBD1,TRBJ2-2,TRBV19,NA,TGTGCCAGTAGACTCGGACAGGGACACACCGGGGAGCTGTTTTTT,CASRLGQGHTGELFF
TRBD1,TRBJ2-7,TRBV5-6,NA,TGTGCCAGCAGCTTCGGACAGGGTAGGTACGAGCAGTACTTC,CASSFGQGRYEQYF
NA,TRBJ1-2,TRBV5-4,NA,TGTGCCAGCAGCTTGGGAAGCTCGGGGGAACAGCTAGTGATCTATGGCTACACCTTC,CASSLGSSGEQLVIYGYTF
NA,TRBJ2-7,TRBV11-2,once,TGTGCCAGCAGCTTAGCAAGGGACAAGGCCTACGAGCAGTACTTC,CASSLARDKAYEQYF
TRBD1,TRBJ1-6,TRBV28,NA,TGTGCCAGTGCGCCGGGACAGCTTAATTCACCCCTCCACTTT,CASAPGQLNSPLHF
NA,TRBJ2-5,TRBV2,NA,TGTGCCAGCAGTTTTAGGAGGGAAGAGACCCAGTACTTC,CASSFRREETQYF
TRBD2,TRBJ2-7,TRBV27,NA,TGTGCCAGCAGATGGGCGGCGGGGGGGTCCTACGAGCAGTACTTC,CASRWAAGGSYEQYF
NA,TRBJ2-5,TRBV2,NA,TGTGCCAGCAGTGAGTGGCGGTCTGTGGAGACCCAGTACTTC,CASSEWRSVETQYF
TRBD1,TRBJ1-5,TRBV6-1,NA,TGTGCCAGCAGTGAAGGAGGGGGCTGGGATCAGCCCCAGCATTTT,CASSEGGGWDQPQHF
TRBD2,TRBJ2-1,TRBV4-1,NA,TGCGCCAGCAGCCAAGCCCCGGGACTAGCGGGGGGAAGCTCCTACAATGAGCAGTTCTTC,CASSQAPGLAGGSSYNEQFF
NA,TRBJ1-2,TRBV7-2,NA,TGTGCCAGCAGCTCCGCTAGAGACAGCGTCTCTAACTATGGCTACACCTTC,CASSSARDSVSNYGYTF
TRBD1,TRBJ1-2,TRBV7-9,few,TGTGCCAGCAGCTCTCCGGACAGGACCGCCGGCTACACCTTC,CASSSPDRTAGYTF
NA,TRBJ1-5,TRBV4-2,NA,TGTGCCAGCAGCCAAGACGCGGGGCGTCAGCCCCAGCATTTT,CASSQDAGRQPQHF
NA,TRBJ1-1,TRBV19,NA,TGTGCCAGTAGTATTGCCAGGGGAAGGGGAGAAGCTTTCTTT,CASSIARGRGEAFF
TRBD2,TRBJ2-1,TRBV10-1,NA,TGCGCCAGCAGCCTACAGACGGGGAATCCGGGACTAGTCCCTGAGCAGTTCTTC,CASSLQTGNPGLVPEQFF
TRBD2,TRBJ2-4,TRBV5-6,NA,TGTGCCAGCAGCTCTAGCGGTCGAAACATTCAGTACTTC,CASSSSGRNIQYF
NA,TRBJ1-2,TRBV11-2,NA,TGTGCCAGCAGCTTCGGGGAGAACTATGGCTACACCTTC,CASSFGENYGYTF
NA,TRBJ2-2,TRBV18,NA,TGTGCCAGCTCACCAGGGCCCCTCGTACTGAACACCGGGGAGCTGTTTTTT,CASSPGPLVLNTGELFF
NA,TRBJ1-3,TRBV15,NA,TGTGCCACCAGCAGGACAGACTCTGGAAACACCATATATTTT,CATSRTDSGNTIYF
NA,TRBJ2-2,TRBV19,NA,TGTGCCAGTAGTGATTTGGTACTTCGAACCGGGGAGCTGTTTTTT,CASSDLVLRTGELFF
TRBD1,TRBJ2-7,TRBV14,NA,TGTGCCAGCAGCCTTACCGGGACAGTCTACGAGCAGTACTTC,CASSLTGTVYEQYF
TRBD2,TRBJ2-1,TRBV6-1,NA,TGTGCCAGCATTCTTAGCGGGGGGGCCAATGAGCAGTTCTTC,CASILSGGANEQFF
NA,TRBJ2-7,TRBV19,NA,TGTGCCAGTAGTATAGAGAGGGCCCCCAGTTACGAGCAGTACTTC,CASSIERAPSYEQYF
NA,TRBJ2-1,TRBV18,NA,TGTGCCAGCTCATCCGGAATTAGCTTATACAATGAGCAGTTCTTC,CASSSGISLYNEQFF
NA,TRBJ1-5,TRBV4-1,few,TGCGCCAGCAGCCGATCGGACAGCCGCAATCAGCCCCAGCATTTT,CASSRSDSRNQPQHF